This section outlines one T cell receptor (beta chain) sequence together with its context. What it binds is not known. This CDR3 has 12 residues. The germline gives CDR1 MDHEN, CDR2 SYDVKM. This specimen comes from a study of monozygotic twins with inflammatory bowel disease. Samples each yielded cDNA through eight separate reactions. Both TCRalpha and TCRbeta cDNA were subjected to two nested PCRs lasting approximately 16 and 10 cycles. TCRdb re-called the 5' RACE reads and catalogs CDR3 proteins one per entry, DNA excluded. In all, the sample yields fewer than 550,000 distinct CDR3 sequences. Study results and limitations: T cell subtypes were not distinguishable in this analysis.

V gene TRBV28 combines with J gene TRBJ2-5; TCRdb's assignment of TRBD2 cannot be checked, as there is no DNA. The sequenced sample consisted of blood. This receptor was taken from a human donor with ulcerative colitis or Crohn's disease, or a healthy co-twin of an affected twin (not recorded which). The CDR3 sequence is CASGRIQETQYF.